The clone carrying this TCR beta chain was seen only a few times. The sample is drawn from a study of spatial heterogeneity in lung cancer. TCRdb used MiXCR to reprocess the 5' RACE reads, holding one entry per CDR3 protein. The sample carries about 45,000 distinct CDR3 sequences, 12% recorded once. The time point is: sample taken at primary tumor resection. Material for sequencing was whole RNA from tumor, nontumor lung or frozen PBMC, left unsorted. Germline V CDR1 and CDR2: MNHNY, SVGAGI (reference sequence). V was clipped by 5 bases and J by 3 bases, with 17 bases between them. This CDR3 has 16 amino acids.

Material: PBMCs, obtained at surgery. The origin of this receptor is a female donor with early-stage non-small cell lung cancer. The chain has TRBV6-6 and TRBJ2-1; D is tentatively TRBD1 or TRBD2 (5 bases each). The CDR3 protein is CASSLTWGSGYNEQFF. Here the CDR3 DNA reads TGTGCCAGCAGTCTAACATGGGGGTCCGGCTACAATGAGCAGTTCTTC.